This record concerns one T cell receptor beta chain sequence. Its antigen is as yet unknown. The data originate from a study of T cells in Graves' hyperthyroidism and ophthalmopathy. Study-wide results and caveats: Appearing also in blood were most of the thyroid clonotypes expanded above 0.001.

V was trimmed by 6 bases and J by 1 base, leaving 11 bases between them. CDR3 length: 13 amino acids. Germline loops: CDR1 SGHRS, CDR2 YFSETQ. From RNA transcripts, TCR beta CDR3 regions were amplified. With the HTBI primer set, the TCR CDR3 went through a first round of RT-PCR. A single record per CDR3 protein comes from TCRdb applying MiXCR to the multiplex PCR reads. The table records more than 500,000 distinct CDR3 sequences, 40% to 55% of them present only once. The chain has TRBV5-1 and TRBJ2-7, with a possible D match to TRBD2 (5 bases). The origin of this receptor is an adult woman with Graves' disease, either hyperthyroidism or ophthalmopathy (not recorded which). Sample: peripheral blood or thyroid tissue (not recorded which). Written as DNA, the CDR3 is TGCGCCAGCAACGGGGATGGATCCTACGAGCAGTACTTC. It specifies CASNGDGSYEQYF.